One sample yielded the 26 T cell receptor beta chains listed below, sequenced in a study of blood T cell repertoires in COVID-19. Method: immunoSEQ multiplex PCR; TCRdb's copy keeps in-frame clones and lacks some. Of approximately 130,000 clones in the sample, roughly 69% were seen once. The sequencing sample was made of peripheral blood. Receptor source: a woman in her 70s with acute or convalescent COVID-19.

The chain joins TRBV6-5 to TRBJ2-3, with 7 bases identical to TRBD2. Germline CDR1 and CDR2: MNHEY and SVGAGI. Trimming took 6 bases from V and 5 from J; bases not matched to a gene: 11. The CDR3 runs to 15 residues. The CDR3 DNA sequence: TGTGCCAGCAGCCTTTGGGGAGGGGAGGGAGATACGCAGTATTTT. It encodes CASSLWGGEGDTQYF.

This sequence joins TRBV18 and TRBJ2-1; 9 bases align to TRBD1. Germline CDR1 KGHSH, CDR2 LQKENI. Trimming removed 6 bases from V and 4 bases from J; junction bases left unmatched: 7. The CDR3 loop spans 15 amino acids. Here the CDR3 reads CASSHTGTGYNEQFF. CDR3 nucleotide sequence: TGTGCCAGCTCTCATACCGGGACAGGGTACAATGAGCAGTTCTTC.

The chain combines TRBV28 with TRBJ1-1, with D hard to call. CDR3 size: 11 residues. The germline CDR1 and CDR2 sequences are MDHEN and SYDVKM. Trimming removed 6 bases from V and 8 bases from J, with 10 bases in between. As DNA, the CDR3 is TGTGCCAGCAGCGAGAGGCAGGAAGCTTTCTTT. This gives the protein CASSERQEAFF.

The gene calls are TRBV7-9 and TRBJ2-2; 9 nucleotides match TRBD2. The CDR3 totals 18 residues. J gave up 7 bases and V 5 bases, and 17 bases lay outside the gene matches. In germline, CDR1 is SEHNR, CDR2 FQNEAQ (reference sequence). The CDR3 protein is CASSPTLAAGGPGGELFF. CDR3 nucleotides: TGTGCCAGCAGCCCCACCCTAGCTGCGGGAGGGCCTGGCGGGGAGCTGTTTTTT.

The rearrangement joins TRBV7-9 to TRBJ2-2, with 8 bases fitting TRBD1. V was clipped by 5 bases and J by 0 bases; unmatched bases: 14. CDR1 and CDR2 from the germline V gene are SEHNR and FQNEAQ (reference sequence). The CDR3 runs 19 residues. The CDR3 protein is CASSGDRRTRGANTGELFF. The CDR3 DNA sequence: TGTGCCAGCAGCGGGGACAGGCGCACGAGGGGCGCGAACACCGGGGAGCTGTTTTTT.

V usage is TRBV18 and J usage is TRBJ2-5; the match to TRBD2 covers 7 bases. This CDR3 region has 14 residues. Trimming removed 3 bases from V and 5 bases from J; junction bases left unmatched: 6. Germline CDR1 reads KGHSH; CDR2 reads LQKENI. The CDR3 DNA sequence: TGTGCCAGCTCACCGCCGACGCGGGGGGAGACCCAGTACTTC. Protein sequence: CASSPPTRGETQYF. Using reference TRBV18 and TRBJ2-5 for the parts outside the CDR3, the full variable domain is NAGVMQNPRHLVRRRGQEARLRCSPMKGHSHVYWYRQLPEEGLKFMVYLQKENIIDESGMPKERFSAEFPKEGPSILRIQQVVRGDSAAYFCASSPPTRGETQYFGPGTRLLVL.

The rearrangement links TRBV19 to TRBJ2-5; a weak D match, TRBD2 (6 bases). Germline V gene data show CDR1 as LNHDA and CDR2 as SQIVND (reference sequence). The CDR3 extends over 11 amino acids. Trimming left V 4 bases short and J 8 bases short, with 8 bases between. The CDR3 sequence is CASSTGVTQYF. Here the CDR3 DNA reads TGTGCCAGTAGTACGGGGGTAACCCAGTACTTC. The whole variable domain, filled in from reference TRBV19 and TRBJ2-5, reads DGGITQSPKYLFRKEGQNVTLSCEQNLNHDAMYWYRQDPGQGLRLIYYSQIVNDFQKGDIAEGYSVSREKKESFPLTVTSAQKNPTAFYLCASSTGVTQYFGPGTRLLVL.

This sequence joins TRBV6-5 and TRBJ2-5, with a possible D match to TRBD1 (5 bases). The CDR3 length is 15 residues. Trimming cost V 7 bases and J 1 base, with 16 bases left between them. Germline V lookup: CDR1 MNHEY, CDR2 SVGAGI. The DNA of the CDR3 is TGTGCCAGCACCCCCATAGGACATTTCCAAGAGACCCAGTACTTC. Its translation is CASTPIGHFQETQYF.

This clone was recorded at least ten times. V is TRBV7-2 and J is TRBJ1-1; D remains ambiguous. Trimming took 5 bases from V and 4 from J, leaving 11 bases between them. This CDR3 spans 13 amino acids. Germline V gives CDR1 SGHTA, CDR2 FQGNSA. CDR3 DNA sequence: TGTGCCAGCAGCCCCGGGTTGAGCACTGAAGCTTTCTTT. Protein sequence: CASSPGLSTEAFF.

This clone was detected only a few times. CDR3 bases: TGTGCCAGCAGTCCCTACCGGACAGGGTCTGAAGCTTTCTTT. Protein: CASSPYRTGSEAFF. The genes are TRBV27 and TRBJ1-1, with TRBD1 matching over 8 bases. Germline V lookup: CDR1 MNHEY, CDR2 SMNVEV (reference sequence). V was clipped by 5 bases and J by 6 bases; unmatched bases: 8. CDR3 length: 14 amino acids.

This chain joins TRBV28 and TRBJ2-7; 9 bases map to TRBD2. Germline trimming cut 6 bases from V and 2 bases from J; bases unmatched to any gene: 14. This CDR3 region has 17 residues. CDR1 and CDR2 from the germline V gene are MDHEN and SYDVKM. DNA of the CDR3: TGTGCCAGCAGGGGGGGGACTAGCTCACTAAGGGCCTACGAGCAGTACTTC. Translation gives CASRGGTSSLRAYEQYF.

The V call is TRBV27, the J call TRBJ2-7; D is undetermined. Germline V gene data show CDR1 as MNHEY and CDR2 as SMNVEV (reference sequence). V dropped 0 bases and J dropped 2 bases, with 5 bases sitting between them. The CDR3 has 13 amino acids. The CDR3 sequence is CASSLSRTYEQYF. For the CDR3, the DNA is TGTGCCAGCAGTTTATCCAGGACCTACGAGCAGTACTTC.

The chain combines TRBV28 with TRBJ2-1, with 8 bases fitting TRBD1. The germline V gene encodes CDR1 MDHEN and CDR2 SYDVKM. Trimming cost V 6 bases and J 0 bases; bases outside gene matches: 4. CDR3 length equals 15 residues. The CDR3 DNA sequence: TGTGCCAGCAGCCTGACAGGGGACTCCTACAATGAGCAGTTCTTC. It specifies CASSLTGDSYNEQFF. The complete variable domain, with remaining parts taken from reference TRBV28 and TRBJ2-1, reads DVKVTQSSRYLVKRTGEKVFLECVQDMDHENMFWYRQDPGLGLRLIYFSYDVKMKEKGDIPEGYSVSREKKERFSLILESASTNQTSMYLCASSLTGDSYNEQFFGPGTRLTVL.

The V gene is TRBV6-6, the J gene TRBJ2-7; possibly TRBD1 for D (5 bases). The V end lost 6 bases, the J end lost 2 bases, and 17 bases lay between the germline ends. This CDR3 has 15 amino acids. Per germline, CDR1 MNHNY and CDR2 SVGAGI (reference sequence). The CDR3 DNA follows: TGTGCCAGCAGGAGGATGGGGCAGGCTACCTACGAGCAGTACTTC. Residues: CASRRMGQATYEQYF.

The chain uses TRBV5-1 and TRBJ2-1, with 9 bases matching TRBD2. Germline V lookup: CDR1 SGHRS, CDR2 YFSETQ. The trim removed 2 bases at V and 0 bases at J, leaving 3 bases unmatched. The CDR3 extends over 16 amino acids. The CDR3 DNA reads TGCGCCAGCAGCTTCGGACTAGCGAGCTCCTACAATGAGCAGTTCTTC. Protein product: CASSFGLASSYNEQFF.

This sequence joins TRBV5-1 and TRBJ2-7, with 8 bases fitting TRBD2. Germline V gene data show CDR1 as SGHRS and CDR2 as YFSETQ. V lost 4 bases and J lost 2; bases outside the gene matches: 8. This CDR3 spans 15 amino acids. CDR3 amino acids: CASSPVSGGTYEQYF. CDR3 coding DNA: TGCGCCAGCAGCCCCGTCTCGGGAGGGACCTACGAGCAGTACTTC.

The chain recombines TRBV6-2 or TRBV6-3 with TRBJ1-5; D gene unclear. The CDR3 runs to 14 residues. The V end lost 6 bases, the J end lost 4 bases, and 13 bases lay between the germline ends. Germline assignment: CDR1 MNHEY and CDR2 SVGEGT. The CDR3 loop is CASSPLEGNQPQHF. The CDR3 coding sequence is TGTGCCAGCAGCCCGCTAGAGGGAAATCAGCCCCAGCATTTT.

The V gene is TRBV12-3 or TRBV12-4, the J gene TRBJ2-7; TRBD2 matches 8 bases. This CDR3 has 12 residues. The trim removed 8 bases at V and 10 bases at J, leaving 10 bases unmatched. The CDR3 here is CASSSGGQGQYF. DNA of the CDR3: TGTGCCAGCTCTTCGGGGGGGCAGGGCCAGTACTTC.

This clone was counted many times. The chain uses TRBV19 and TRBJ1-1; D may be TRBD1 (5 bases). V lost 2 bases to trimming and J lost 2 bases, with 9 bases between them. Germline CDR1 reads LNHDA; CDR2 reads SQIVND (reference sequence). The CDR3 is 14 amino acids. CDR3 amino acids: CASSISGRNTEAFF. Written as DNA, the CDR3 is TGTGCCAGTAGTATATCAGGGCGCAACACTGAAGCTTTCTTT.

The rearrangement joins TRBV6-6 to TRBJ1-2; possibly TRBD1 for D (6 bases). Trimming shortened V by 0 bases and J by 4 bases, and 9 bases separated the two germline ends. The CDR3 loop spans 14 amino acids. From germline, CDR1 is MNHNY and CDR2 SVGAGI (reference sequence). The DNA of the CDR3 is TGTGCCAGCAGTTACTCTGGACAGCTCTATGGCTACACCTTC. Residues: CASSYSGQLYGYTF.

CDR3 region: CASSENLRGNQPQHF. The CDR3 bases are TGTGCCAGCAGCGAGAATTTAAGAGGGAATCAGCCCCAGCATTTT. This sequence joins TRBV11-2 and TRBJ1-5; D remains unclear. The germline V gene has CDR1 SGHAT and CDR2 FQNNGV. This CDR3 is built from 15 residues. Trimming pared 5 bases from V and 4 bases from J, leaving 15 bases between.

This clone has only a few counts. The same CDR3 is also encoded by other DNA sequences in this sample. The chain employs TRBV5-1 and TRBJ2-5, with 11 bases identical to TRBD1. This CDR3 has 15 residues. The V segment lost 4 bases and the J segment 5 bases; nucleotides outside the gene matches: 7. Germline CDR1 is SGHRS and CDR2 is YFSETQ. The CDR3, as DNA: TGCGCCAGCAGCGCAGGGGACAGGGGGTGGGAGACCCAGTACTTC. Protein: CASSAGDRGWETQYF.

This chain uses TRBV6-5 with TRBJ1-6, with 11 bases identical to TRBD1. With 6 bases clipped from V and 9 bases from J, the junction kept 4 bases outside the gene matches. The CDR3 has 14 residues. The germline CDR1 and CDR2 sequences are MNHEY and SVGAGI. The CDR3 spells CASSRTGGASPLHF. The CDR3 DNA follows: TGTGCCAGCAGCAGGACAGGGGGCGCTTCACCCCTCCACTTT.

The CDR3 loop is CASSEYGLAGGDTQYF. The CDR3, as DNA: TGCGCCAGCAGTGAATACGGACTAGCGGGGGGGGATACGCAGTATTTT. This rearrangement joins TRBV10-2 to TRBJ2-3; 15 bases fit TRBD2. V dropped 3 bases and J dropped 6; count of bases not matched to a gene: 4. The CDR3 sequence is 16 residues long. CDR1 and CDR2 from the germline V gene are WSHSY and SAAADI.

This chain uses TRBV3-1 (or the pseudogene TRBV3-2) with TRBJ2-2; D is possibly TRBD2 (7 bases). The CDR3 loop spans 17 amino acids. Germline V CDR1 and CDR2: LGHDT, YNNKEL (reference sequence). Trimming pared 1 base from V and 4 bases from J, leaving 16 bases between. CDR3 sequence reads: CASSQVRGRARTGELFF. The CDR3 DNA reads as TGTGCCAGCAGCCAAGTTAGGGGGAGGGCCCGCACCGGGGAGCTGTTTTTT.

The chain links TRBV5-1 to TRBJ2-1, with a tentative D call TRBD2 (6 bases). Germline CDR1 reads SGHRS; CDR2 reads YFSETQ. The CDR3 totals 14 residues. V lost 5 bases, J lost 8 bases, and 17 bases lay in between. CDR3 bases: TGCGCCAGCAGGGTGCGGGATTGGGGTTATGAGCAGTTCTTC. It translates to CASRVRDWGYEQFF.